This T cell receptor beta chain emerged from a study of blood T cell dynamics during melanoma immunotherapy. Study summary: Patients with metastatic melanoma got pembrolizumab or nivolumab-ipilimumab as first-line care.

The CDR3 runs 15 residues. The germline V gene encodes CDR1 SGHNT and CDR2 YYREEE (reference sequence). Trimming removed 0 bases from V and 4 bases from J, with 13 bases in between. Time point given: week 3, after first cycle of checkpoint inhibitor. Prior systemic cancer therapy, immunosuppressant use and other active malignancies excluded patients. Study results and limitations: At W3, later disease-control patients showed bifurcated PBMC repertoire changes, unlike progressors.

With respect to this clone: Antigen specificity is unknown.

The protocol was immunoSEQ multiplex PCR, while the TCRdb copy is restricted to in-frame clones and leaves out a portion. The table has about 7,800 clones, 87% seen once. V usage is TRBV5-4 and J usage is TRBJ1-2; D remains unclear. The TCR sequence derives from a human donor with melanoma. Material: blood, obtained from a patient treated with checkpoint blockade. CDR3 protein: CASSLGQVASYGYTF. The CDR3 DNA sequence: TGTGCCAGCAGCTTGGGTCAGGTTGCTTCCTATGGCTACACCTTC.